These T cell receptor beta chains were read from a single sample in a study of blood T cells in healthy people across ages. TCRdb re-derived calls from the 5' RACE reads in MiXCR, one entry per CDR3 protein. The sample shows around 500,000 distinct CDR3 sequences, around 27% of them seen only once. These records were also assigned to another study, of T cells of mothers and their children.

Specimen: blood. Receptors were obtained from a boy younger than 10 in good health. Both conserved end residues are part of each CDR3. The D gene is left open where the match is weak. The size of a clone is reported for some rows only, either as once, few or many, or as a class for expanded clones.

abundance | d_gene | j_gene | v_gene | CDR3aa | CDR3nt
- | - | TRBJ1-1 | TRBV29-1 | CSVGYGGTEAFF | TGCAGCGTTGGTTATGGGGGCACTGAAGCTTTCTTT
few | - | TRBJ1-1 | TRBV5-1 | CASSGGGDTEAFF | TGCGCCAGCTCCGGCGGAGGGGACACTGAAGCTTTCTTT
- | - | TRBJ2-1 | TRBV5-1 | CASSEDFSSYNEQFF | TGCGCCAGCAGTGAGGACTTTAGCTCCTACAATGAGCAGTTCTTC
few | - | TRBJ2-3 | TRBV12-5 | CASAGVSVHTSTDTQYF | TGTGCTAGTGCCGGGGTATCCGTACATACTAGCACAGATACGCAGTATTTT
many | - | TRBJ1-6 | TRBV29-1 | CSDGAFRMINNSPLHF | TGCAGCGATGGGGCTTTTAGGATGATCAATAATTCACCCCTCCACTTT
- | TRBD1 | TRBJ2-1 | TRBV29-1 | CSSRDRAYNEQFF | TGCAGCTCCCGGGACAGGGCATACAATGAGCAGTTCTTC
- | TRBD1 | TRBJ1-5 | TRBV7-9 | CASSRTGENQPQHF | TGTGCCAGCAGCAGGACAGGGGAGAATCAGCCCCAGCATTTT
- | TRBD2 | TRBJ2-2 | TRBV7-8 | CASSPSRGENTGELFF | TGTGCCAGCAGCCCTAGTCGGGGGGAGAACACCGGGGAGCTGTTTTTT
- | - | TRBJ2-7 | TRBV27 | CASTLTTGGGAQYF | TGTGCCAGCACCCTGACGACAGGCGGGGGCGCCCAGTACTTC
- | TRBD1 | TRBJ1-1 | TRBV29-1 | CSVESRGQVNTEAFF | TGCAGCGTTGAGTCCAGGGGGCAGGTGAACACTGAAGCTTTCTTT
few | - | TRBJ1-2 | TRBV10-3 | CAISPGNLGYYGYTF | TGTGCCATCAGCCCCGGGAACCTTGGCTACTATGGTTACACCTTC
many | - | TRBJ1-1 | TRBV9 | CASSIRGNTEAFF | TGTGCCAGCAGCATCCGCGGGAACACTGAAGCTTTCTTT
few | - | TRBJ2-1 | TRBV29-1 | CSVEVADYEQFF | TGCAGCGTTGAGGTGGCAGACTATGAGCAGTTCTTC
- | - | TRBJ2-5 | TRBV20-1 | CSARVLEQETQYF | TGCAGTGCTAGAGTTCTTGAGCAAGAGACCCAGTACTTC
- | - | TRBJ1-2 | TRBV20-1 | CSASGLYGYTF | TGCAGTGCTAGCGGCCTCTATGGCTACACCTTC
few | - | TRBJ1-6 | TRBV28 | CASSVARASYNSPLHF | TGTGCCAGCAGTGTAGCCAGGGCTTCCTATAATTCACCCCTCCACTTT
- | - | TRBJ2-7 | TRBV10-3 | CAISDWSRSYEQYF | TGTGCCATCAGTGATTGGAGTCGCTCCTACGAGCAGTACTTC
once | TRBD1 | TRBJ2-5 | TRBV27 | CTSGIGRGRETQYF | TGTACCAGCGGAATAGGCAGGGGGCGGGAGACCCAGTACTTC
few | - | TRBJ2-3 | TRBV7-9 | CASRGVRDTQYF | TGTGCCAGCAGGGGGGTCCGGGATACGCAGTATTTT
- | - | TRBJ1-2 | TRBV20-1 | CSARDKGRFNYGYTF | TGCAGTGCTAGAGATAAGGGCAGATTCAACTATGGCTACACCTTC
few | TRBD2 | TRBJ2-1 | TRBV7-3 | CASSLKGALGLAGSNEQFF | TGTGCCAGCAGCTTAAAAGGGGCTTTGGGACTAGCGGGGAGCAATGAGCAGTTCTTC
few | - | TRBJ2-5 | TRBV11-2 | CASSIDLQETQYF | TGTGCCAGCAGCATCGACCTCCAAGAGACCCAGTACTTC
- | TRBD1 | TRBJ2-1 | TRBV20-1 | CSASSRDRALDEQFF | TGCAGTGCTAGCAGCCGGGACAGGGCACTCGATGAGCAGTTCTTC
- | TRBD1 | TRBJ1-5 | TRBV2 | CASSAGTGGRQPQHF | TGTGCCAGCTCAGCCGGGACAGGGGGTCGTCAGCCCCAGCATTTT
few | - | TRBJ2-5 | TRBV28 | CASSLSGRAPFF | TGTGCCAGCAGTTTATCGGGCAGGGCCCCGTTCTTC
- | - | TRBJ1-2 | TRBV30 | CAWSVQQGRDGYTF | TGTGCCTGGAGTGTTCAACAGGGAAGGGACGGCTACACCTTC
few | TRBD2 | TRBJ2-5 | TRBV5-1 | CASSSRRTSGQETQYF | TGCGCCAGCAGCTCGAGAAGGACTAGCGGACAAGAGACCCAGTACTTC
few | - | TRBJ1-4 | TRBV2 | CASSPDSAGEKLFF | TGTGCCAGCAGTCCGGACAGTGCTGGCGAAAAACTGTTTTTT
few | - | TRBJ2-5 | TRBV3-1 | CASSQAGIQETQYF | TGTGCCAGCAGCCAAGCGGGTATACAAGAGACCCAGTACTTC
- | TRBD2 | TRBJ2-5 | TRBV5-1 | CASSSDPSGWYQETQYF | TGCGCCAGCAGCTCCGACCCTAGCGGTTGGTACCAAGAGACCCAGTACTTC
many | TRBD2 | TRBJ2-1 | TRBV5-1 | CASSLDQWRTSGSQNEQFF | TGCGCCAGCAGCTTGGACCAGTGGCGGACTAGCGGGAGCCAGAATGAGCAGTTCTTC
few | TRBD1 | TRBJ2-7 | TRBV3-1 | CASSVRDSYEQYF | TGTGCCAGCAGCGTCCGGGACAGTTACGAGCAGTACTTC
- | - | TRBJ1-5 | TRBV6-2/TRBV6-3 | CASSFVTGSQPQHF | TGTGCCAGCAGTTTCGTCACAGGGAGTCAGCCCCAGCATTTT
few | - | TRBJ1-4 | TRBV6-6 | CASSNGRTNEKLFF | TGTGCCAGCAGTAACGGGAGAACTAATGAAAAACTGTTTTTT
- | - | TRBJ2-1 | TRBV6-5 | CASSPSGSWYNEQFF | TGTGCCAGCAGTCCCTCGGGGAGTTGGTACAATGAGCAGTTCTTC
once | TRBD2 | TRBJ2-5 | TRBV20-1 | CSAREGGRRETQYF | TGCAGTGCTAGAGAGGGCGGGAGACGGGAGACCCAGTACTTC
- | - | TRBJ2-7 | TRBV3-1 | CASSQESGPYEQYF | TGTGCCAGCAGCCAGGAGAGCGGGCCCTACGAGCAGTACTTC
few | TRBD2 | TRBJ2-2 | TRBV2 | CASSLSSGSYGGELFF | TGTGCCAGCAGTTTGTCTAGCGGGAGTTACGGCGGGGAGCTGTTTTTT
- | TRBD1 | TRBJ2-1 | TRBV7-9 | CASSLGDRDRDEQFF | TGTGCCAGCAGCTTAGGGGACAGGGACCGAGATGAGCAGTTCTTC
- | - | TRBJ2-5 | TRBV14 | CASSQTSGDHAVETQYF | TGTGCCAGCAGCCAAACATCGGGGGACCATGCCGTGGAGACCCAGTACTTC
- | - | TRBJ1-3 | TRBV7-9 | CASSAKTGQLSGNTIYF | TGTGCCAGCAGCGCAAAGACAGGCCAACTCTCTGGAAACACCATATATTTT
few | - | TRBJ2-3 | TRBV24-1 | CATSGQGGQSDTQYF | TGTGCCACCAGTGGCCAGGGCGGACAGTCGGATACGCAGTATTTT
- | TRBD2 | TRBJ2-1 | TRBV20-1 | CSAGVEWTSGARNEQFF | TGCAGTGCTGGAGTCGAATGGACTAGCGGGGCACGCAATGAGCAGTTCTTC
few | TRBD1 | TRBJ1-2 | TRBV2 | CASSKQGASHYGYTF | TGTGCCAGCAGCAAACAGGGGGCAAGTCACTATGGCTACACCTTC
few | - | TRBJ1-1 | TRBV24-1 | CATSDSGGSTEAFF | TGTGCCACAAGTGATTCTGGAGGGAGCACTGAAGCTTTCTTT
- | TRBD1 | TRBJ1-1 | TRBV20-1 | CSARGETGGENTEAFF | TGCAGTGCTAGAGGGGAGACAGGGGGCGAGAACACTGAAGCTTTCTTT
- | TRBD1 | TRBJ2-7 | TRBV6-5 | CASSLTGGFYEQYF | TGTGCCAGCAGCCTGACAGGGGGCTTCTACGAGCAGTACTTC
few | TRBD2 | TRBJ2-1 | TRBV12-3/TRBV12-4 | CASSSPRLAGVYNEQFF | TGTGCCAGCAGTTCCCCCCGACTAGCGGGAGTATACAATGAGCAGTTCTTC
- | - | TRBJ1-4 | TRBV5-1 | CASSLNPRQGKEKLFF | TGCGCCAGCAGCTTAAACCCTCGGCAGGGGAAGGAAAAACTGTTTTTT
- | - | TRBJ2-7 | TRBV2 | CASLRHESYEQYF | TGTGCCAGCCTCAGACACGAAAGCTACGAGCAGTACTTC
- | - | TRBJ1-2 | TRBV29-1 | CSATGTESYGYTF | TGCAGCGCCACCGGGACGGAGTCCTATGGCTACACCTTC
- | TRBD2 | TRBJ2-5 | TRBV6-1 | CASSKIAGAGKETQYF | TGTGCCAGCAGTAAGATAGCGGGGGCCGGTAAAGAGACCCAGTACTTC
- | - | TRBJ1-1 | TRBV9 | CASSVGGGSTEAFF | TGTGCCAGCAGCGTAGGCGGAGGCAGCACTGAAGCTTTCTTT
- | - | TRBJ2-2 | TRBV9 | CASSVEGQNTGELFF | TGTGCCAGCAGCGTAGAGGGACAGAACACCGGGGAGCTGTTTTTT